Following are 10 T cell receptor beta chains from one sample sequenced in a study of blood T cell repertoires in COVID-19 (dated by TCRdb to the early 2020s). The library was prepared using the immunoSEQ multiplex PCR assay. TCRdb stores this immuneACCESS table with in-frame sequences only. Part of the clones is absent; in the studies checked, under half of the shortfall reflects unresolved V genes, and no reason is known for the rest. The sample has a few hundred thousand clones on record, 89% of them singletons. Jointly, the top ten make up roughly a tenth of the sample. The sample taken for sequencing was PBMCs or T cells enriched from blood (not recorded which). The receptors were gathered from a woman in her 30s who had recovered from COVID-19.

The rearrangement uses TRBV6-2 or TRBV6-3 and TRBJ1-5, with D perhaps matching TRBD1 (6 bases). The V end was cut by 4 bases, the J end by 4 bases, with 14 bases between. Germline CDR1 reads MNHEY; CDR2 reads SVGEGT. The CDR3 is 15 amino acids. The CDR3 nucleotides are TGTGCCAGCAGTTTTTCAGGGGCCCGGAATCAGCCCCAGCATTTT. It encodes CASSFSGARNQPQHF.

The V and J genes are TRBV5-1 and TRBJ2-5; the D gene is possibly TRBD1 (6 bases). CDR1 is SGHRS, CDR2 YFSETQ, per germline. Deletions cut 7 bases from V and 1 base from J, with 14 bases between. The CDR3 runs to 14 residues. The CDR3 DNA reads TGCGCCAGCGCGAACAGGGATCCCCAAGAGACCCAGTACTTC. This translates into CASANRDPQETQYF.

CDR3 DNA: TGCGCCAGCTCGGGGGAGCCGGACTCCTACGAGCAGTACTTC. Translation: CASSGEPDSYEQYF. The chain employs TRBV5-1 and TRBJ2-7; a weak D match, TRBD2 (6 bases). CDR3 length: 14 residues. V gave up 7 bases and J gave up 0 bases, with 14 bases separating them. CDR1 is SGHRS, CDR2 YFSETQ, per germline. The complete variable domain, with remaining parts taken from reference TRBV5-1 and TRBJ2-7, reads KAGVTQTPRYLIKTRGQQVTLSCSPISGHRSVSWYQQTPGQGLQFLFEYFSETQRNKGNFPGRFSGRQFSNSRSEMNVSTLELGDSALYLCASSGEPDSYEQYFGPGTRLTVT.

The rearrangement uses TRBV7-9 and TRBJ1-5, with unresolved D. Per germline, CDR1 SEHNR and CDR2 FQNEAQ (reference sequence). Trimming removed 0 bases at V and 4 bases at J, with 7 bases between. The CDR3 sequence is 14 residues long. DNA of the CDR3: TGTGCCAGCAGCTTAGCCGGCAGGAATCAGCCCCAGCATTTT. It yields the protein CASSLAGRNQPQHF.

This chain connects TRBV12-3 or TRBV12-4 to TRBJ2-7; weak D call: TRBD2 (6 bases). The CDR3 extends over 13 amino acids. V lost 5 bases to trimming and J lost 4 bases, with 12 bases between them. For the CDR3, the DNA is TGTGCCAGCAGTCGGGACTCTCCTTACGAGCAGTACTTC. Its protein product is CASSRDSPYEQYF.

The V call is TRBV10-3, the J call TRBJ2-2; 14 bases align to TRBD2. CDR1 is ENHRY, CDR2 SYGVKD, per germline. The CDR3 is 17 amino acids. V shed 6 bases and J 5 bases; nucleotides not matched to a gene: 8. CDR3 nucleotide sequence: TGTGCCATCAGCCCCACGACTAGCGGGAGGGTGACCGGGGAGCTGTTTTTT. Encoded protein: CAISPTTSGRVTGELFF.

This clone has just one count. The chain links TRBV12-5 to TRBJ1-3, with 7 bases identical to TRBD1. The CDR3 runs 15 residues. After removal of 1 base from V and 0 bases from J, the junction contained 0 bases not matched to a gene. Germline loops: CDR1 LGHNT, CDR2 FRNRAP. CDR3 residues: CASGLGQGSGNTIYF. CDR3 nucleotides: TGTGCTAGTGGTTTGGGACAGGGCTCTGGAAACACCATATATTTT.

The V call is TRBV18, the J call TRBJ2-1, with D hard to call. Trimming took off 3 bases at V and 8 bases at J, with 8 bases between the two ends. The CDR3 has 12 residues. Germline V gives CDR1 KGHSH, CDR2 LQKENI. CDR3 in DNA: TGTGCCAGCTCACCTGCGATGGATGAGCAGTTCTTC. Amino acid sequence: CASSPAMDEQFF.

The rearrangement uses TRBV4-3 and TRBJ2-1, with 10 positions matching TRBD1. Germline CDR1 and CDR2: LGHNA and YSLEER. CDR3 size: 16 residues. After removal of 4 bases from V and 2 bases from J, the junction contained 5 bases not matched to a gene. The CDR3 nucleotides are TGCGCCAGCAGCCGAACCGACAGGGGGCCCTACAATGAGCAGTTCTTC. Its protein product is CASSRTDRGPYNEQFF.

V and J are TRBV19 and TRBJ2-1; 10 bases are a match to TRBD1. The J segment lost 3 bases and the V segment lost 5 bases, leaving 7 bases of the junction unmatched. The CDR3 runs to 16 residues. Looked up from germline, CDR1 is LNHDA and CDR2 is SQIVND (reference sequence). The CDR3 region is CASSYPGQGYYNEQFF. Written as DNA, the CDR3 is TGTGCCAGTAGTTATCCGGGACAGGGGTACTACAATGAGCAGTTCTTC.